The clone carrying this TCR beta chain has ten or more counts. Its target is not known. The authors made TCR beta libraries by quantitative 5'-RACE with molecular barcodes. TCRdb re-derived calls from the 5' RACE reads in MiXCR, one entry per CDR3 protein. In the table there are 6,500 or so distinct CDR3 sequences, about 3% of which are singletons. Germline CDR1 SGDLS, CDR2 YYNGEE. Between the trimmed V and J ends, which lost 0 bases and 5 bases, there was a span of 8 bases. This CDR3 has 13 amino acids. This sample stems from a study of CD8 T cells in ankylosing spondylitis. Study observations and caveats: Characteristic of ankylosing spondylitis blood, it appeared, was a TCR beta motif comprising roughly 8 highly homologous variants. Significant enrichment of disease-linked clones was reportedly seen in matched ankylosing spondylitis synovial fluid. Both synovial fluid and blood in reactive arthritis had previously been reported to carry some motif variants.

This sequence originates from a female donor with ankylosing spondylitis or in good health (not recorded which). This chain uses TRBV9 with TRBJ2-5; no clear D. The sequencing sample was made of blood, either unsorted or a sorted T cell fraction (not recorded which). Here the CDR3 reads CASSVAIGETQYF. The CDR3 DNA follows: TGTGCCAGCAGCGTAGCTATAGGGGAGACCCAGTACTTC.